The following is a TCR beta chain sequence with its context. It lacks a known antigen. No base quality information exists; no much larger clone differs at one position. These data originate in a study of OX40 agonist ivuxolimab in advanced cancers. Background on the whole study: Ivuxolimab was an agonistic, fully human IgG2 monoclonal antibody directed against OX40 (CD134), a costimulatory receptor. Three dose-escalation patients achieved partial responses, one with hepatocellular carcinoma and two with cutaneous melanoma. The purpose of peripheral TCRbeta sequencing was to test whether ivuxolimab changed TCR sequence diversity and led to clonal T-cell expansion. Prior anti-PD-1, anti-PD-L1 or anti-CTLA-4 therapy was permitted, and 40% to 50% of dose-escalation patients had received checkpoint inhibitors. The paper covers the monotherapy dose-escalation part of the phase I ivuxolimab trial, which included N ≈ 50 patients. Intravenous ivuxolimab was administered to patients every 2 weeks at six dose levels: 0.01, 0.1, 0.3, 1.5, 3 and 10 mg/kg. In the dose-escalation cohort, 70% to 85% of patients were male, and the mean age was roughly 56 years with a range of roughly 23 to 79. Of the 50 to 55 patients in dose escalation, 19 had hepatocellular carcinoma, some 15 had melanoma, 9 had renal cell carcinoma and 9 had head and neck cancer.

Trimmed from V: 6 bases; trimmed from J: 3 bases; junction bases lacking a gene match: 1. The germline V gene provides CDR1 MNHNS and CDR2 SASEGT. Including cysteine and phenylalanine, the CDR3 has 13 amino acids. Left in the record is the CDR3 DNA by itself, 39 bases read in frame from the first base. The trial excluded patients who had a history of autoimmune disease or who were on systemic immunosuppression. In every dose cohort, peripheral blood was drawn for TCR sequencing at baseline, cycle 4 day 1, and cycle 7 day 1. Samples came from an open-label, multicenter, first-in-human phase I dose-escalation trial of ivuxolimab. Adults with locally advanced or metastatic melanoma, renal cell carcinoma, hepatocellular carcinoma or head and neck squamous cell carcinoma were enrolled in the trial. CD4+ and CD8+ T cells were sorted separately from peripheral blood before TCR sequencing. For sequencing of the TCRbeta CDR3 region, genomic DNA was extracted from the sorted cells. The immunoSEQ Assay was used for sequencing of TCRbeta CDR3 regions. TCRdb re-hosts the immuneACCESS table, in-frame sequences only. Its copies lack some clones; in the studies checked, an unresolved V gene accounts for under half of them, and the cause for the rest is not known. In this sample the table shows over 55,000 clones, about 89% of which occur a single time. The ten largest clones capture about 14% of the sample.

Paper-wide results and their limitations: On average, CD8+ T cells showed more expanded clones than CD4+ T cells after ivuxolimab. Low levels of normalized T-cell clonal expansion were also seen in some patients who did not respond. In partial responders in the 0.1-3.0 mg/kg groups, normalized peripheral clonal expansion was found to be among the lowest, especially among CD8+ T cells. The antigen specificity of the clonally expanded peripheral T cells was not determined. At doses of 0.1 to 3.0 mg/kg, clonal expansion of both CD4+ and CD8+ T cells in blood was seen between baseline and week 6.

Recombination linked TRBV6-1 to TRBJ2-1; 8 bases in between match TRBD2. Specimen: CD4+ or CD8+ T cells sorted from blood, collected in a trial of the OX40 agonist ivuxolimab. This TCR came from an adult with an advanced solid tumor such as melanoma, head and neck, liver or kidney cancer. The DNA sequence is TGTGCCAGCAGACTAGCGGACTACAATGAGCAGTTCTTC. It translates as CASRLADYNEQFF.